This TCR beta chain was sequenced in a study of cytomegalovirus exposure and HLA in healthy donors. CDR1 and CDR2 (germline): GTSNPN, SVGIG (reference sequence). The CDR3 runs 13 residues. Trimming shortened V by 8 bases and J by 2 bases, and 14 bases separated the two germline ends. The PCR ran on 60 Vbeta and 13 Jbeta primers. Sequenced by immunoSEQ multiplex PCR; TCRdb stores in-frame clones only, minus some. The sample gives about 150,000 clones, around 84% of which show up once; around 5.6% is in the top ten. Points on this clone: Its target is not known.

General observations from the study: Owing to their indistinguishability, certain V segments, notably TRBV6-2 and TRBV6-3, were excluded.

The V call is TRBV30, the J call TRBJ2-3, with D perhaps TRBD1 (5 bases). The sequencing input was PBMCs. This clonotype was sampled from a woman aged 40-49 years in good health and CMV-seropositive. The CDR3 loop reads CASEKGSTDTQYF. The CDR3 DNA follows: TGTGCCAGTGAAAAGGGGTCCACAGATACGCAGTATTTT.